One T cell receptor (beta chain) is described in this entry. Its antigen is undetermined. The germline and genes are mouse ones. The CDR3 end lies 1 residue beyond the end of the read and is filled in from the germline J gene. Only in-frame clones appear in the TCRdb table, and some are missing; sequencing was by immunoSEQ multiplex PCR. The table lists about 3,200 clones, 43% of them singletons, with roughly 25% in the top ten. The data belong to a study of tissue T cells after allogeneic stem cell transplantation. Study-wide results and limits: Across patients, clones rarely overlapped, yet motif clusters were shared tissue-specifically.

This CDR3 spans 12 amino acids. From germline, CDR1 is MSHET and CDR2 SYDVDS. Trimming took 6 bases from V and 6 from J; bases not matched to a gene: 3. Time point specified: mouse harvest day 14 after allogeneic transplant. Tail vein injection delivered 10^7 T-cell-depleted bone marrow cells and 10^6 splenic CD5+ T cells. The sample taken for sequencing was gut tissue. The clonotype comes from a female BALB/c mouse given C57BL/6 T cells with graft-versus-host disease after an allogeneic hematopoietic cell transplant. The chain has TRBV29 and TRBJ2-7; 9 nucleotides align to TRBD2. The part of the CDR3 DNA that was read is TGTGCTAGCAGCCAGGACTGGGGTGAACAGTAC. Residues: CASSQDWGEQY. The entire CDR3 protein is CASSQDWGEQYF.